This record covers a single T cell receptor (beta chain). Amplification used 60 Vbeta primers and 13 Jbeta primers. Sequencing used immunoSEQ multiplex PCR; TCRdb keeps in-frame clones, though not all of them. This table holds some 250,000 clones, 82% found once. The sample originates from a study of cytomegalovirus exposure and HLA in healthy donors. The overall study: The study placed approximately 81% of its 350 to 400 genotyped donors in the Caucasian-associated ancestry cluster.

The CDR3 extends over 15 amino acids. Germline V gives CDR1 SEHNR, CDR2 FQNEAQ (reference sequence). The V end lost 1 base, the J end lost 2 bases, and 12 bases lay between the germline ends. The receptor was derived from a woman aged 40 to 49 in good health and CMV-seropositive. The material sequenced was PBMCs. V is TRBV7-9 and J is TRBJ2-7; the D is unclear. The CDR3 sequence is CASSLGSVAAYEQYF. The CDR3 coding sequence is TGTGCCAGCAGCTTAGGTTCAGTGGCCGCCTACGAGCAGTACTTC.